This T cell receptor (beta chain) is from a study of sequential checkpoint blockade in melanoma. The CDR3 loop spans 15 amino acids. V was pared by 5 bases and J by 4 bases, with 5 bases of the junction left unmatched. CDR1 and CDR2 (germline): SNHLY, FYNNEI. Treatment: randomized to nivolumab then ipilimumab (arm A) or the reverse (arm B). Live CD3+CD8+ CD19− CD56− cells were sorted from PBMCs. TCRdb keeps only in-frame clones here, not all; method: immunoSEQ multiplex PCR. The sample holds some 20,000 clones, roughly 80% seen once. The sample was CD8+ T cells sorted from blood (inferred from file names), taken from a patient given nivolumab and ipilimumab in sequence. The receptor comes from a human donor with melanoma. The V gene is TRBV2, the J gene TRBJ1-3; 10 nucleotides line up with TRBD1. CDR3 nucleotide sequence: TGTGCCAGCAGTAGGGGACAGGGGACGGGAAACACCATATATTTT. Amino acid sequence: CASSRGQGTGNTIYF.